These 10 T cell receptor beta chains originate from one sample sequenced in a study of blood T cell repertoires in COVID-19. Method: immunoSEQ multiplex PCR; TCRdb's copy keeps in-frame clones and lacks some. The profile shows about 300,000 clones, 70% to 90% of them singletons. Input material: PBMCs or T cells enriched from blood (not recorded which). Source of these receptors: a woman aged 18-29 years who had recovered from COVID-19.

The V call is TRBV5-1, the J call TRBJ2-5; TRBD2 is a possible D gene (5 bases). CDR1 is SGHRS and CDR2 is YFSETQ in the germline V gene. The CDR3 has 14 residues. Trimming took 4 bases from V and 0 from J, leaving 10 bases between them. DNA of the CDR3: TGCGCCAGCAGCCAATCCGGGGACCAAGAGACCCAGTACTTC. It encodes CASSQSGDQETQYF. The variable domain in full, completed from reference TRBV5-1 and TRBJ2-5, reads KAGVTQTPRYLIKTRGQQVTLSCSPISGHRSVSWYQQTPGQGLQFLFEYFSETQRNKGNFPGRFSGRQFSNSRSEMNVSTLELGDSALYLCASSQSGDQETQYFGPGTRLLVL.

The rearrangement joins TRBV27 to TRBJ2-2; TRBD2 matches 7 bases. Germline loops: CDR1 MNHEY, CDR2 SMNVEV (reference sequence). V lost 6 bases to trimming and J lost 0 bases; unmatched junction nucleotides: 4. The CDR3 totals 15 residues. CDR3 DNA sequence: TGTGCCAGCAGCCGAGCGGGGACGAACACCGGGGAGCTGTTTTTT. This gives the protein CASSRAGTNTGELFF.

The V gene is TRBV27, the J gene TRBJ1-1; 7 positions agree with TRBD1. Germline-derived CDR1 and CDR2 are MNHEY and SMNVEV (reference sequence). V was clipped by 8 bases and J by 1 base; unmatched bases: 7. The CDR3 covers 14 residues. CDR3 protein: CASRWTGRNTEAFF. CDR3 nucleotide sequence: TGTGCCAGCCGATGGACAGGCCGGAACACTGAAGCTTTCTTT.

The chain has TRBV4-2 and TRBJ1-5, with a weak D call TRBD1 (5 bases). The CDR3 consists of 15 residues. Trimming stripped 6 bases from V and 0 bases from J, with 12 bases between. Germline V gene lookup returns CDR1 LGHNA and CDR2 YNFKEQ. The CDR3 spells CASRLQAYSNQPQHF. DNA for the CDR3: TGTGCCAGCAGACTACAGGCCTATAGCAATCAGCCCCAGCATTTT.

V usage is TRBV19 and J usage is TRBJ1-2; 12 nucleotides match TRBD1. The V and J ends lost 3 bases and 8 bases, in that order; junction bases with no gene match: 4. Germline V gene data show CDR1 as LNHDA and CDR2 as SQIVND (reference sequence). The CDR3 is made up of 14 amino acids. The CDR3 sequence: CASSMGQGAWGYTF. CDR3 nucleotides: TGTGCCAGTAGTATGGGACAGGGGGCATGGGGCTACACCTTC.

This chain connects TRBV30 to TRBJ2-1, with D perhaps matching TRBD1 (5 bases). Germline V gene data show CDR1 as GTSNPN and CDR2 as SVGIG (reference sequence). The V and J ends lost 1 base and 5 bases respectively, with 12 bases between them. The CDR3 contains 14 residues. The DNA for the CDR3 is TGTGCCTGGAGTGGACAGCTGGTTGACAATGAGCAGTTCTTC. Its protein product is CAWSGQLVDNEQFF.

The rearrangement joins TRBV5-1 to TRBJ1-1, with 7 bases identical to TRBD1. This CDR3 has 15 residues. Germline V gene sequence: CDR1 SGHRS, CDR2 YFSETQ. With V trimmed by 4 bases and J by 1 base, 7 bases remained unmatched. CDR3 protein: CASSPRTGRNTEAFF. The CDR3 DNA sequence: TGCGCCAGCAGCCCCCGGACAGGACGGAACACTGAAGCTTTCTTT.

V usage is TRBV29-1 and J usage is TRBJ1-1; 7 positions match TRBD1. This CDR3 contains 13 residues. J was trimmed by 1 base and V by 6 bases; bases with no gene match: 5. In germline, CDR1 is SQVTM, CDR2 ANQGSEA. The CDR3 nucleotides read TGCAGCGTAGGGACAGCTCCGAACACTGAAGCTTTCTTT. Amino acids: CSVGTAPNTEAFF.

The chain employs TRBV3-1 (or the pseudogene TRBV3-2) and TRBJ2-3; 11 nucleotides line up with TRBD1. CDR1 and CDR2 from the germline V gene are LGHDT and YNNKEL (reference sequence). The CDR3 contains 14 residues. V was clipped by 4 bases and J by 3 bases; unmatched bases: 0. CDR3 sequence (DNA): TGTGCCAGCAGCCGGGACAGGGGGACAGATACGCAGTATTTT. This codes for CASSRDRGTDTQYF.

The chain combines TRBV6-5 with TRBJ2-3, with TRBD2 identical over 9 bases. The germline CDR1 and CDR2 sequences are MNHEY and SVGAGI. V dropped 4 bases and J dropped 2; count of bases not matched to a gene: 4. This CDR3 has 15 amino acids. The DNA for the CDR3 is TGTGCCAGCAGTTCGGCTAGCGGGATCACAGATACGCAGTATTTT. It encodes CASSSASGITDTQYF.